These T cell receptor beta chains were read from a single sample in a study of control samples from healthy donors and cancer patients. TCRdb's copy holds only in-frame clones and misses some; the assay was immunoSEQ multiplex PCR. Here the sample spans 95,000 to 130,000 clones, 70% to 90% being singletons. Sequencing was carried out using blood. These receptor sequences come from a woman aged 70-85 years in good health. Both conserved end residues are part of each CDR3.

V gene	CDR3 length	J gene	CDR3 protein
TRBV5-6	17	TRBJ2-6	CASSPGGANSGANVLTF
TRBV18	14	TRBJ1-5	CASSSTDSNQPQHF
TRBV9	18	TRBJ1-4	CASSVDSNPRVRMAQLFF
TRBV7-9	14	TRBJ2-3	CASSLAQGWDTQYF
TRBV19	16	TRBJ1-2	CASSIDRDRGIYGYTF
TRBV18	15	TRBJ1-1	CASSPRTTENTEAFF
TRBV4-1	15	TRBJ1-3	CASSPPWESGNTIYF
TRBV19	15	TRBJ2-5	CASSLQQGYQETQYF
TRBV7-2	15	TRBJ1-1	CASSLLAGRITEAFF
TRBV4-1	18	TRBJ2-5	CASSQVLPSGSGRETQYF
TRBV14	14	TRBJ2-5	CASKSGGKWETQYF
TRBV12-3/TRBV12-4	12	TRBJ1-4	CASSLQGEKLFF
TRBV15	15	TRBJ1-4	CATSRGGGWDEKLFF
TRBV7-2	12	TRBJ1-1	CASSLYAGEAFF
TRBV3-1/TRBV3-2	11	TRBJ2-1	CASSQVHEQFF
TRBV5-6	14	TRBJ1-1	CASSLRTATPEAFF
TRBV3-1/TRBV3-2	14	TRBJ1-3	CASSPGASGNTIYF
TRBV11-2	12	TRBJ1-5	CASSLPRGPQHF
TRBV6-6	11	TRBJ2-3	CASSRTDTQYF
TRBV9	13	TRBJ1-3	CASSASSGNTIYF
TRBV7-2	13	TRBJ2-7	CASSQLGGYEQYF
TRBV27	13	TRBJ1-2	CASSFAQGVGYTF
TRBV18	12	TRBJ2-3	CASSPQSDTQYF
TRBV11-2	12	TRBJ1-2	CASGSEGYGYTF
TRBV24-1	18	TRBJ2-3	CATSDHTGTSGCTDTQYF
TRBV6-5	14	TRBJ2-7	CASSYATGPYEQYF
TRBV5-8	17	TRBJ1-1	CASSLGLGTGILTEAFF
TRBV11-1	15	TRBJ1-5	CASSLGDGINQPQHF
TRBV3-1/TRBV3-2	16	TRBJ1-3	CASSPTGPSSGNTIYF
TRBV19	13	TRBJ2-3	CASTPTGADTQYF
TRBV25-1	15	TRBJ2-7	CASSESGGIFYEQYF
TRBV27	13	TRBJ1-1	CASSLKVNTEAFF